The TCR beta chain under discussion was sequenced for a study of blood T cell repertoires in COVID-19. In the study overall: There were acute and convalescent COVID-19 samples, and they came from the United States, Italy and Spain. From T cells, B-cell-depleted T cells, or PBMCs came the material, which was cDNA or gDNA.

Original processing notes: Using reference gene primer amplification, nucleated cell counts were estimated. Only in-frame clones appear in the TCRdb table, and some are missing; sequencing was by immunoSEQ multiplex PCR. V and J calls and clone size are those listed in that table; D and trimming were worked out from the DNA. This table has about 220,000 clones, roughly 84% appearing once. Germline V gene sequence: CDR1 ENHRY, CDR2 SYGVKD. V was pared by 9 bases and J by 2 bases, with 14 bases between. The CDR3 consists of 13 residues. This TCR came from a woman aged 55-69 years with acute or convalescent COVID-19. The chain is built from TRBV10-3 and TRBJ2-7; D possibly corresponds to TRBD2 (5 bases). Sequencing used peripheral blood. CDR3 residues: CAISGSSAYEQYF. The CDR3 nucleotides read TGTGCCATTTCGGGGAGTTCGGCCTACGAGCAGTACTTC.